The rows below give T cell receptor beta chains drawn from one sample of a study of graft-versus-host responses after intestinal transplantation. Profiled with immunoSEQ multiplex PCR; TCRdb holds only in-frame clones, not every one. Found here are about 94,000 clones, about 91% of them singletons; the top ten hold roughly 0.5%. The antigens for these receptors are not known. The sample in question was unstimulated CD8+ T cells sorted from spleen or lymph node cells, obtained before intestinal transplant. Source of these receptors: a human donor who received an intestinal transplant. CDR3s include the opening cysteine and the closing phenylalanine or tryptophan. The D gene is left open where the match is weak. Only some rows state a clone size, as once, few, many or a class for expanded clones.

clone_size	j_call	d_call	v_call	cdr3_nt	cdr3_aa
NA	TRBJ2-1	TRBD2	TRBV11-3	TGTGCCAGCAGCTCTCGGGGCAGCGGGGGGAGGAATGAGCAGTTCTTC	CASSSRGSGGRNEQFF
NA	TRBJ1-2	NA	TRBV30	TGTGCTGGGGGGGGATATGGCTACACCTTC	CAGGGYGYTF
NA	TRBJ2-2	NA	TRBV5-1	TGCGCCAGCAGCTCGTCCCTGACAGGTACAACCGGGGAGCTGTTTTTT	CASSSSLTGTTGELFF
NA	TRBJ2-1	NA	TRBV2	TGTGCCAGCAGTGAGGAGAAGTCCAATGAGCAGTTCTTC	CASSEEKSNEQFF
NA	TRBJ2-1	NA	TRBV28	TGTGCCAGCAGCCTATTCGTGGGGCCCCCCTACAATGAGCAGTTCTTC	CASSLFVGPPYNEQFF
NA	TRBJ2-7	TRBD2	TRBV30	TGTGCCTGGAGTGCCGGGACTAACAGAGAGCAGTACTTC	CAWSAGTNREQYF
NA	TRBJ2-7	NA	TRBV6-1	TGTGCCAGCAGCCTCAGGAATATGCTTGACGAGCAGTACTTC	CASSLRNMLDEQYF
once	TRBJ2-5	NA	TRBV5-4	TGTGCCAGCAGCGTTCTAGCCGAGACCCAGTACTTC	CASSVLAETQYF
NA	TRBJ2-7	NA	TRBV7-9	TGTGCCAGCAGGCGATCCGGGACTTATTCTAACGAGCAGTACTTC	CASRRSGTYSNEQYF
NA	TRBJ1-1	TRBD1	TRBV13	TGTGCCAGCAGCTCCCCGGGACAGGGCCCTGAAGCTTTCTTT	CASSSPGQGPEAFF
NA	TRBJ1-2	NA	TRBV7-8	TGTGCCAGCAGCGCAGGGGTAGAGGCTTATGGCTACACCTTC	CASSAGVEAYGYTF
NA	TRBJ2-7	TRBD2	TRBV28	TGTGCCAGCAGGGGGACTAGCGAAAACGAGCAGTACTTC	CASRGTSENEQYF
NA	TRBJ2-7	NA	TRBV7-8	TGTGCCAGCAGCGGGGAGTGGGGGGTAAATAACTACGAGCAGTACTTC	CASSGEWGVNNYEQYF
NA	TRBJ2-1	TRBD1	TRBV7-2	TGTGCCAGCAGCTTAGTAGGTGGGACAGGGGTCTACAATGAGCAGTTCTTC	CASSLVGGTGVYNEQFF
NA	TRBJ1-5	NA	TRBV4-2	TGTGCCAGCAGCCAAGGGGGACTCAGGGTAGTGAGTCAGCCCCAGCATTTT	CASSQGGLRVVSQPQHF
NA	TRBJ2-3	TRBD2	TRBV19	TGTGCCAGTAGTCATCCTAGCGGGAGTGCAAATACGCAGTATTTT	CASSHPSGSANTQYF
NA	TRBJ2-5	TRBD2	TRBV7-6	TGTGCCAGCAGCGGGAGGGCGGGGGAGACCCAGTACTTC	CASSGRAGETQYF